The 25 T cell receptor beta chains reported below all come from one sample, sequenced in a study of radiotherapy plus CTLA-4 blockade in lung cancer. Produced via immunoSEQ multiplex PCR; TCRdb's table is partial and in-frame only. In the table there are about 68,000 clones, around three quarters of which are singletons. The input for sequencing was peripheral blood, taken from a patient treated with radiotherapy plus ipilimumab. Receptor source: a human donor with non-small cell lung cancer who had a complete response to radiotherapy plus ipilimumab.

The table lists this clone with a count of one. J is TRBJ2-7 and V is TRBV28, with D hard to call. This CDR3 contains 13 residues. Germline CDR1 reads MDHEN; CDR2 reads SYDVKM. V was trimmed by 5 bases and J by 3 bases, leaving 11 bases between them. CDR3 amino acids: CASSTLGVYEQYV. Written as DNA, the CDR3 is TGTGCCAGCAGTACCCTAGGAGTCTACGAGCAGTACGTC.

CDR3 nucleotide sequence: TGTGCCAGCAGCCGGACAGGACCCTATGGCTACACCTTC. Amino acid sequence: CASSRTGPYGYTF. The gene calls are TRBV5-6 and TRBJ1-2; 7 nucleotides align to TRBD1. Losses at the gene ends were 4 bases for V and 4 bases for J; bases not matched to a gene: 4. The germline gives CDR1 SGHDT, CDR2 YYEEEE. There are 13 residues in the CDR3.

In DNA, the CDR3 is TGTGCCAGCAGTTACTCGGACAGCGACCCATTCTATGGCTACACCTTC. It specifies CASSYSDSDPFYGYTF. The V gene is TRBV6-5, the J gene TRBJ1-2; possibly TRBD1 for D (6 bases). Per the germline V gene, CDR1 is MNHEY and CDR2 is SVGAGI. The V and J ends lost 0 bases and 4 bases respectively, with 15 bases between them. The CDR3 extends over 16 amino acids.

The V gene is TRBV11-2, the J gene TRBJ2-3; D tentatively reads TRBD1 or TRBD2 (5 bases each). Germline loops: CDR1 SGHAT, CDR2 FQNNGV. There are 17 residues in the CDR3. V was cut by 5 bases and J by 1 base, with 19 bases left in between. CDR3 region: CASSPDRSGWGTDTQYF. The CDR3 DNA sequence: TGTGCCAGCAGCCCCGACAGATCGGGGTGGGGCACAGATACGCAGTATTTT.

V and J are TRBV19 and TRBJ1-5, with TRBD1 identical over 9 bases. There are 14 residues in the CDR3. Germline lookup yields CDR1 LNHDA and CDR2 SQIVND (reference sequence). The V and J ends lost 4 bases and 9 bases, in that order; junction bases with no gene match: 7. CDR3 residues: CASSTRDRVPPQHF. The DNA of the CDR3 is TGTGCCAGTAGTACCCGGGACAGGGTCCCGCCCCAGCATTTT. The complete variable domain, with remaining parts taken from reference TRBV19 and TRBJ1-5, reads DGGITQSPKYLFRKEGQNVTLSCEQNLNHDAMYWYRQDPGQGLRLIYYSQIVNDFQKGDIAEGYSVSREKKESFPLTVTSAQKNPTAFYLCASSTRDRVPPQHFGDGTRLSIL.

The rearrangement links TRBV5-1 to TRBJ2-1; 9 positions match TRBD2. The trim removed 4 bases at V and 8 bases at J, leaving 16 bases unmatched. This CDR3 contains 17 residues. Looked up from germline, CDR1 is SGHRS and CDR2 is YFSETQ. Here the CDR3 DNA reads TGCGCCAGCAGCCTGGGGGACTCGGCGGGAGGGGGCTATGAGCAGTTCTTC. Protein sequence: CASSLGDSAGGGYEQFF.

The chain combines TRBV27 with TRBJ1-2; no reliable D call. Germline values: CDR1 MNHEY, CDR2 SMNVEV (reference sequence). The CDR3 is made up of 15 amino acids. With 5 bases removed from V and 3 bases from J, the gap between germline ends came to 16 bases. The chain's CDR3 is CASSTRWQPHYGYTF. CDR3 nucleotide sequence: TGTGCCAGCAGTACCCGGTGGCAGCCTCACTATGGCTACACCTTC.

This clone showed up just once. The chain couples TRBV10-3 to TRBJ2-2; D gene uncertain. V was cut by 7 bases and J by 2 bases, with 14 bases left in between. CDR3 length: 15 amino acids. Germline lookup yields CDR1 ENHRY and CDR2 SYGVKD. The CDR3 bases are TGTGCCATCAAGGGAACAGACCTTAACACCGGGGAGCTGTTTTTT. Residues: CAIKGTDLNTGELFF.

The chain is built from TRBV23-1 and TRBJ1-2, with D unresolved. TRBV23-1 is treated as an ORF (open reading frame) with a function not yet certain. The CDR3 is made up of 12 amino acids. Trimming removed 4 bases from V and 3 bases from J, with 6 bases in between. The chain's CDR3 is CASSPQHYGYTF. CDR3 coding DNA: TGCGCCAGCAGTCCCCAACACTATGGCTACACCTTC.

The genes are TRBV27 and TRBJ2-4; TRBD1 is a possible D gene (6 bases). Trimming took 6 bases from V and 6 from J, leaving 15 bases between them. Per germline, CDR1 MNHEY and CDR2 SMNVEV (reference sequence). The CDR3 spans 14 residues. The CDR3 DNA is TGTGCCAGCAGCCAAGACAGGTTATTAAACATTCAGTACTTC. It encodes CASSQDRLLNIQYF.

V is TRBV29-1 and J is TRBJ2-7; no clear D. Trimming removed 4 bases at V and 0 bases at J, with 13 bases between. The CDR3 has 14 residues. Germline values: CDR1 SQVTM, CDR2 ANQGSEA. The CDR3 DNA sequence: TGCAGCGTTGGTGCGGAAGGAGACTCCTACGAGCAGTACTTC. As protein: CSVGAEGDSYEQYF.

This clone was counted only a few times. The chain uses TRBV5-4 and TRBJ2-1; 10 positions agree with TRBD2. The CDR3 consists of 15 residues. Trimming cost V 6 bases and J 6 bases; bases outside gene matches: 9. From germline, CDR1 is SGHNT and CDR2 YYREEE (reference sequence). This chain's CDR3 is CASINLAGDGNEQFF. Written as DNA, the CDR3 is TGTGCCAGCATCAACCTAGCGGGGGATGGCAATGAGCAGTTCTTC.

A few counts support this clone. The J gene is TRBJ2-5, the V gene TRBV30; 8 nucleotides agree with TRBD2. The CDR3 consists of 13 residues. V gave up 2 bases and J gave up 5 bases; unmatched junction bases: 4. From germline, CDR1 is GTSNPN and CDR2 SVGIG (reference sequence). For the CDR3, the DNA is TGTGCCTGGAGTCGGGAGGGGACTGAGACCCAGTACTTC. It encodes CAWSREGTETQYF. Combining the CDR3 with reference TRBV30 and TRBJ2-5 gives the whole variable domain SQTIHQWPATLVQPVGSPLSLECTVEGTSNPNLYWYRQAAGRGLQLLFYSVGIGQISSEVPQNLSASRPQDRQFILSSKKLLLSDSGFYLCAWSREGTETQYFGPGTRLLVL.

Written as DNA, the CDR3 is TGCGCCAGCAGTGAGGGGGACAGGGGGCGCGCGAAGAATGAGCAGTTCTTC. Amino acids: CASSEGDRGRAKNEQFF. The chain carries TRBV10-1 and TRBJ2-1, with TRBD1 matching 12 bases. The CDR3 runs to 17 residues. Germline CDR1 and CDR2: WNHNN and SYGVQD (reference sequence). Trimming removed 2 bases from V and 7 bases from J; junction bases left unmatched: 9.

Details on this clone: The sample carries other DNA sequences with the same CDR3. The J gene is TRBJ1-1, the V gene TRBV18; no firm D call. Per germline, CDR1 KGHSH and CDR2 LQKENI. This CDR3 is built from 15 residues. V shed 2 bases and J shed 0 bases, with 10 bases lying between them. CDR3 sequence reads: CASSPLEGMNTEAFF. In nucleotides, the CDR3 is TGTGCCAGCTCACCATTGGAGGGAATGAACACTGAAGCTTTCTTT.

This clone was seen more than once but under ten times. The chain couples TRBV10-3 to TRBJ2-5; D could derive from TRBD1 or TRBD2 (5 bases each). CDR1 is ENHRY and CDR2 is SYGVKD in the germline V gene. Trimming pared 10 bases from V and 1 base from J, leaving 13 bases between. This CDR3 is built from 13 residues. CDR3 DNA: TGTGCCACGAGGGGCAGTGTCCAAGAGACCCAGTACTTC. It yields the protein CATRGSVQETQYF.

The chain is built from TRBV15 and TRBJ2-5, with D possibly being TRBD1 or TRBD2 (5 bases each). V lost 0 bases and J 7 bases, leaving 15 bases between the germline ends. Germline CDR1 reads LNHNV; CDR2 reads YYDKDF (reference sequence). This CDR3 comprises 15 residues. The CDR3 region is CATSRDPGAEGTQYF. CDR3 DNA sequence: TGTGCCACCAGCAGAGATCCCGGGGCTGAGGGGACCCAGTACTTC.

The chain employs TRBV29-1 and TRBJ2-2; D unresolved. CDR1 and CDR2 (germline): SQVTM, ANQGSEA. With 7 bases removed from V and 2 bases from J, the gap between germline ends came to 11 bases. The CDR3 consists of 13 residues. In DNA, the CDR3 is TGCAGCGGCGACTCGGGTAACACCGGGGAGCTGTTTTTT. Translated, it gives CSGDSGNTGELFF.

This clone came up a few times. The CDR3 loop is CASSEDRGIGNTIYF. CDR3 bases: TGTGCCAGCAGTGAAGACAGGGGAATAGGAAACACCATATATTTT. The chain employs TRBV28 and TRBJ1-3; 8 positions match TRBD1. The CDR3 is made up of 15 amino acids. Germline assignment: CDR1 MDHEN and CDR2 SYDVKM. The trim removed 5 bases at V and 4 bases at J, leaving 7 bases unmatched.

This clone was counted a single time. The J gene is TRBJ2-7, the V gene TRBV14; D is undetermined. Germline CDR1 SGHDN, CDR2 FVKESK. The CDR3 spans 11 residues. Deletions cut 4 bases from V and 4 bases from J, with 5 bases between. The CDR3 DNA is TGTGCCAGCAGCCGCCTTTACGAGCAGTACTTC. Encoded protein: CASSRLYEQYF. The variable domain in full, with the rest retrieved from reference TRBV14 and TRBJ2-7, is EAGVTQFPSHSVIEKGQTVTLRCDPISGHDNLYWYRRVMGKEIKFLLHFVKESKQDESGMPNNRFLAERTGGTYSTLKVQPAELEDSGVYFCASSRLYEQYFGPGTRLTVT.

The count of this clone is one. The rearrangement joins TRBV5-4 to TRBJ2-7, with 10 positions matching TRBD1. The V and J ends lost 4 bases and 4 bases, in that order; junction bases with no gene match: 8. The CDR3 loop spans 15 amino acids. CDR1 is SGHNT, CDR2 YYREEE, per germline (reference sequence). The CDR3 here is CASSRGTGVGYEQYF. For the CDR3, the DNA is TGTGCCAGCAGCAGGGGGACAGGGGTGGGGTACGAGCAGTACTTC.

The CDR3 DNA is TGTGCCAGCAGTCCTCGGACAGGCCACTATGGCTACACCTTC. Protein: CASSPRTGHYGYTF. V and J are TRBV7-9 and TRBJ1-2, with 7 bases matching TRBD1. Germline trimming cut 6 bases from V and 3 bases from J; bases unmatched to any gene: 7. This CDR3 spans 14 amino acids. Germline-derived CDR1 and CDR2 are SEHNR and FQNEAQ (reference sequence).

This sequence joins TRBV14 and TRBJ1-6, with no clear D. CDR3 length: 13 residues. Trimming took 5 bases from V and 7 from J, leaving 9 bases between them. The germline CDR1 and CDR2 sequences are SGHDN and FVKESK. The CDR3 DNA reads as TGTGCCAGCAGCGCACGCCTAAATTCACCCCTCCACTTT. Its translation: CASSARLNSPLHF.

The count of this clone is one. Other nucleotide sequences in the sample specify the same CDR3. The rearrangement links TRBV12-5 to TRBJ1-4; tentatively, D is TRBD1 (5 bases). Trimming pared 1 base from V and 6 bases from J, leaving 9 bases between. The CDR3 length is 14 residues. The germline gives CDR1 LGHNT, CDR2 FRNRAP. CDR3 region: CASGLGQGDEKLFF. CDR3 DNA sequence: TGTGCTAGTGGTTTGGGGCAGGGAGATGAAAAACTGTTTTTT.

This chain joins TRBV5-6 and TRBJ2-1; 10 nucleotides line up with TRBD2. V was clipped by 1 base and J by 6 bases; unmatched bases: 4. Germline V CDR1 and CDR2: SGHDT, YYEEEE. The CDR3 has 15 residues. The CDR3 is CASSLWLAGANEQFF. CDR3 DNA: TGTGCCAGCAGCTTGTGGCTAGCGGGAGCCAATGAGCAGTTCTTC.